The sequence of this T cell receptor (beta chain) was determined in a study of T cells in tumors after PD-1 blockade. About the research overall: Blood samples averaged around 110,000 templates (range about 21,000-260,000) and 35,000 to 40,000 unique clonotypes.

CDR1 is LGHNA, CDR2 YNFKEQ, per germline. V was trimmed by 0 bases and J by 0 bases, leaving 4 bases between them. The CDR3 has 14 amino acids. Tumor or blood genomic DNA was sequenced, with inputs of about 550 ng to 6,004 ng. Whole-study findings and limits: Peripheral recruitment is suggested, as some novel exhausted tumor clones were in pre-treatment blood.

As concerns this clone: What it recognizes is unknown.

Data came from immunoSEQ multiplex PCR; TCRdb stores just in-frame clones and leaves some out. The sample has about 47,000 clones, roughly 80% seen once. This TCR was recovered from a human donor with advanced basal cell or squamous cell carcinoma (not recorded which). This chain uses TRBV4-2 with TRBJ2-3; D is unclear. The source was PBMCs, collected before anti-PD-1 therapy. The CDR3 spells CASSQDGSTDTQYF. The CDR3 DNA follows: TGTGCCAGCAGCCAAGATGGCAGCACAGATACGCAGTATTTT.